The rows below give T cell receptor beta chains drawn from one sample of a study of blood T cell repertoires in COVID-19. Libraries were prepared by immunoSEQ multiplex PCR; TCRdb keeps only in-frame clonotypes and omits some of them. This sample yields approximately 280,000 clones, of which less than 85% are seen a single time; roughly 1.5% belongs to the top ten. Sequenced input: peripheral blood. These receptor sequences come from a human donor with COVID-19, enrolled during active disease. The donor label of this sample is uncertain. CDR3s include the opening cysteine and the closing phenylalanine or tryptophan. Fields, in order: V gene, D gene, clone size, J gene, CDR3 DNA, CDR3 protein. The D gene is left open where the match is weak. Rows may omit the clone size; those that give it use once, few, many or a size class.

TRBV6-5,TRBD2,.,TRBJ2-1,TGTGCCAGCAGTTATTGGTCTAGCGGGAGTGGAGAGCAGTTCTTC,CASSYWSSGSGEQFF
TRBV28,TRBD1,.,TRBJ1-5,TGTGCCAGCAGGCCTACAGGGGATCAGCCCCAGCATTTT,CASRPTGDQPQHF
TRBV28,.,.,TRBJ1-3,TGTGCCAGCAGTTTCGCGGGGAACGGAAACACCATATATTTT,CASSFAGNGNTIYF
TRBV5-1,.,.,TRBJ1-4,TGCGCCAGCAGTAGGGGAAACAGGGTTTCAACTAATGAAAAACTGTTTTTT,CASSRGNRVSTNEKLFF
TRBV5-5,.,once,TRBJ1-2,TGTGCCAGCAGTTCCGAGGCCTATGGCTACACCTTC,CASSSEAYGYTF
TRBV20-1,.,.,TRBJ1-2,TGCAGTGCAGAAGCGGGACGGCCCTACACCTTC,CSAEAGRPYTF
TRBV27,.,.,TRBJ1-2,TGTGCCAGCCGGGAGGCCAACTATGGCTACACCTTC,CASREANYGYTF
TRBV15,.,.,TRBJ1-4,TGTGCCACCAGCAGGGGTCGGGATGAAAAACTGTTTTTT,CATSRGRDEKLFF
TRBV5-6,TRBD1,.,TRBJ1-4,TGTGCCAGCAGCCCCAGGGGACAGCCGGGGAATGAAAAACTGTTTTTT,CASSPRGQPGNEKLFF
TRBV7-9,.,.,TRBJ1-4,TGTGCCAGCAGCCCCCCCGGGATTAATGAAAAACTGTTTTTT,CASSPPGINEKLFF
TRBV14,TRBD2,.,TRBJ2-3,TGTGCCAGCAGCCAACTAGCGGGGCTCACAGATACGCAGTATTTT,CASSQLAGLTDTQYF
TRBV3-1/TRBV3-2,.,.,TRBJ2-3,TGTGCCAGCAGCCAAGGACTAGGCGCCGCAGCGGTTACGCAGTATTTT,CASSQGLGAAAVTQYF
TRBV3-1/TRBV3-2,.,.,TRBJ2-6,TGTGCCAGCAGCCGGAGCTCTGGGGCCAACGTCCTGACTTTC,CASSRSSGANVLTF
TRBV27,.,once,TRBJ1-4,TGTGCCAGCAGTTTACGGGTGTTAAGTGAAAAACTGTTTTTT,CASSLRVLSEKLFF
TRBV5-4,.,.,TRBJ2-1,TGTGCCAGCAGCTTGGTGGGGCCGGATGAGCAGTTCTTC,CASSLVGPDEQFF
TRBV28,TRBD2,.,TRBJ2-1,TGTGCCAGCAGTTTATTAGTGGCTAGCGGGACCTACAATGAGCAGTTCTTC,CASSLLVASGTYNEQFF
TRBV7-9,TRBD2,.,TRBJ2-1,TGTGCCAGCAGCCCGAGCGGGAGGCCCTACAATGAGCAGTTCTTC,CASSPSGRPYNEQFF
TRBV9,TRBD2,.,TRBJ2-3,TGTGCCAGCAGCCCCCGAAGTCTAGCGGGAGAAGATACGCAGTATTTT,CASSPRSLAGEDTQYF
TRBV5-1,TRBD2,.,TRBJ2-2,TGCGCCAGCAGCTTGTTGGGTAGCGGGTCCGGCACCGGGGAGCTGTTTTTT,CASSLLGSGSGTGELFF
TRBV2,TRBD2,.,TRBJ2-5,TGTGCCAGCAGTCCTACTAGCGGGACGAAGACCCAGTACTTC,CASSPTSGTKTQYF
TRBV30,.,.,TRBJ1-1,TGTGCCTGGAGTGGTACAGCCGTGACTGAAGCTTTCTTT,CAWSGTAVTEAFF
TRBV6-2/TRBV6-3,.,once,TRBJ2-5,TGTGCCAGCAGCCAGCCTCGGGGATGGCGAGAGACCCAGTACTTC,CASSQPRGWRETQYF
TRBV5-1,TRBD2,.,TRBJ2-1,TGCGCCAGCAGCTTCCGGACTAGCGGGAGATGGTCCTACAATGAGCAGTTCTTC,CASSFRTSGRWSYNEQFF
TRBV12-3/TRBV12-4,.,.,TRBJ2-7,TGTGCCAGCAGTCGGACAGACTACGAGCAGTACTTC,CASSRTDYEQYF
TRBV2,.,once,TRBJ1-2,TGTGCCAGCAGTGTACGGGGTTATGGCTACACCTTC,CASSVRGYGYTF
TRBV13,TRBD1,.,TRBJ2-3,TGTGCCAGCAGCTACATGACAGGGCGGGGCACAGATACGCAGTATTTT,CASSYMTGRGTDTQYF
TRBV5-1,.,.,TRBJ2-3,TGCGCCAGCAGCCAGAGGGACACAGATACGCAGTATTTT,CASSQRDTDTQYF
TRBV12-3/TRBV12-4,TRBD1,few,TRBJ1-5,TGTGCCAGCAGCCAGGGACAGAATCAGCCCCAGCATTTT,CASSQGQNQPQHF
TRBV3-1/TRBV3-2,.,.,TRBJ1-2,TGTGCCAGCAGCCAAGATTGGGTTACAGGCTATGGCTACACCTTC,CASSQDWVTGYGYTF
TRBV6-5,.,.,TRBJ1-2,TGTGCCAGCAGTTACCTTAATGCTAGGCCAGATGGCTACACCTTC,CASSYLNARPDGYTF
TRBV12-3/TRBV12-4,TRBD1,.,TRBJ1-4,TGTGCCAGCAGCCGGGACAGTTATGAAAAACTGTTTTTT,CASSRDSYEKLFF
TRBV7-2,.,few,TRBJ2-1,TGTGCCAGCAGCTTAGTCTGGGGAGACAATGAGCAGTTCTTC,CASSLVWGDNEQFF
TRBV30,TRBD1,few,TRBJ2-7,TGTGCCTGGGCACAGGGGAATGACGAGCAGTACTTC,CAWAQGNDEQYF
TRBV18,.,.,TRBJ1-6,TGTGCCAGCTCCCCGAACCAGGGGAAAGATTCACCCCTCCACTTT,CASSPNQGKDSPLHF
TRBV27,TRBD2,once,TRBJ2-1,TGTGCCAGCAGGAATTACGTGGGACTAGCGGGGTCCTACAATGAGCAGTTCTTC,CASRNYVGLAGSYNEQFF
TRBV28,.,.,TRBJ2-3,TGTGCCAGCAGTTTTAAAGGTGGGGCTGGGGGGACTCAGATGGATACGCAGTATTTT,CASSFKGGAGGTQMDTQYF
TRBV3-1/TRBV3-2,.,.,TRBJ1-6,TGTGCCAGCAGCCAAGCGGGGGAGTGGAATTCACCCCTCCACTTT,CASSQAGEWNSPLHF
TRBV7-9,.,few,TRBJ1-1,TGTGCCAGCAGCCTTTCCGGGGAAGCTTTCTTT,CASSLSGEAFF
TRBV30,.,once,TRBJ1-6,TGTGCCTGGAGTGTTAGACCGGGAGGGTATAATTCACCCCTCCACTTT,CAWSVRPGGYNSPLHF